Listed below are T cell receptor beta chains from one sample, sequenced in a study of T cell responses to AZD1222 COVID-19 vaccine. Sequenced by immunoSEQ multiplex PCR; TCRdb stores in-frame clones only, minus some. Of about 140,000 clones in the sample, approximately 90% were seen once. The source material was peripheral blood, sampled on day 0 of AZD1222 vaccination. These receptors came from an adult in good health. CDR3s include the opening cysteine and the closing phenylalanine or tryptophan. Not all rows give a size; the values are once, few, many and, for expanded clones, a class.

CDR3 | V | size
CASSPTEGSLGSGANVLTF | TRBV4-1 | .
CASKETAGNTIYF | TRBV6-5 | .
CASSERSSPLHF | TRBV6-1 | .
CASRRTGRGWDQPQHF | TRBV19 | .
CASSVDDRANYGYTF | TRBV9 | .
CASSAGTANSPLHF | TRBV9 | once
CASSLAGGPDEQYF | TRBV5-5 | .
CASSFLTGGDEKLFF | TRBV6-5 | .
CASMRGRDQPQHF | TRBV6-5 | .
CASQGFPTGELFF | TRBV6-5 | once
CASSISNNEQFF | TRBV19 | .
CASSQDFGWQGYTF | TRBV14 | once
CASSYHREQYF | TRBV6-5 | .
CASSPWGTVGQPQHF | TRBV9 | .
CASSPVAAPDTQYF | TRBV5-1 | .
CASSQGSGRISYGYTF | TRBV3-1/TRBV3-2 | .
CASSVAVGKYEQYF | TRBV9 | .
CASSLDPISTGELFF | TRBV5-8 | .
CASSRDRTTYNEQFF | TRBV7-2 | .
CASSYRKIRGDKLFF | TRBV6-2/TRBV6-3 | .
CASSFWTALNTEAFF | TRBV7-2 | .
CASSPPTGRTDTQYF | TRBV18 | .
CASRTDWGGETQYF | TRBV6-5 | .
CASNRDNQETQYF | TRBV12-3/TRBV12-4 | .
CASRPTSGVSNEQFF | TRBV5-1 | .
CASSGIPAPAGNTIYF | TRBV19 | .
CASSLGDRGSTQPQHF | TRBV5-1 | .
CATNGGTLINEKLFF | TRBV15 | .
CASSWGGPSPLHF | TRBV6-5 | .
CASSFEQRGTQYF | TRBV27 | .
CASSSSLAGYLQGQFF | TRBV5-6 | .
CASSRGRSAYEQYF | TRBV7-8 | .
CASSLGWDSYEQYF | TRBV13 | .
CASRIGTGAIYGYTF | TRBV19 | .
CASSSLRTAVRIEAFF | TRBV7-9 | once
CASSTTSAGYEQYF | TRBV7-2 | .
CASSYSRDLMNTEAFF | TRBV6-6 | .
CASSSAGGSPNEKLFF | TRBV7-9 | once
CASSLPSGFTQYF | TRBV11-3 | .
CASAYDRGGTDTQYF | TRBV12-5 | once
CSVEQAIYGYTF | TRBV29-1 | .
CASSWGQGTYTEAFF | TRBV5-1 | .
CASSSGGATDTQYF | TRBV11-3 | .
CASRWSTDTQYF | TRBV5-6 | .
CASSFAGANTEAFF | TRBV5-4 | few
CASSARTSGVHTQYF | TRBV9 | .
CASSQASYTEAFF | TRBV7-2 | .
CASSPGLAGGYVHEQYF | TRBV27 | .
CSALGLAYTDTQYF | TRBV29-1 | .
CASSQGPDRSSYEQYF | TRBV3-1/TRBV3-2 | .
CASSPNRGQETQYF | TRBV5-4 | .
CASSLSIGQETQYF | TRBV5-8 | .
CASSLAARGYGHGYTF | TRBV7-2 | once